These 25 T cell receptor beta chains were all obtained from the same sample, sequenced in a study of T cell repertoires in cytomegalovirus infection. These receptors lack a known antigen. Each CDR3 protein is one row after TCRdb ran MiXCR on the reads. The sample holds hundreds of thousands of distinct CDR3 sequences, about 30% seen once. The sequenced sample was cultured PBMCs, obtained from culture after CMV antigen stimulation. Receptor source: a human donor in good health (CMV status not recorded). Some clones in this sample may be carry-over from other donors' samples.

The chain carries TRBV14 and TRBJ1-2; D is unresolved. V was pared by 7 bases and J by 4 bases, with 13 bases between. The CDR3 totals 13 residues. Germline CDR1 SGHDN, CDR2 FVKESK. Here the CDR3 reads CASMGAGGYGYTF. In DNA form, the CDR3 reads TGTGCCAGCATGGGTGCGGGAGGCTATGGCTACACCTTC.

The rearrangement joins TRBV7-6 to TRBJ2-3, with D possibly being TRBD2 (5 bases). CDR3 length equals 16 residues. The germline CDR1 and CDR2 sequences are SGHVS and FNYEAQ. The V end was cut by 4 bases, the J end by 2 bases, with 16 bases between. This chain's CDR3 is CASSSQPLAYTDTQYF. CDR3 nucleotide sequence: TGTGCCAGCAGCTCCCAGCCTCTAGCCTACACAGATACGCAGTATTTT.

This clonotype was observed a few times. The J gene is TRBJ1-3, the V gene TRBV4-2; D is uncertain. This CDR3 has 15 residues. Germline CDR1 and CDR2: LGHNA and YNFKEQ. The V end was cut by 1 base, the J end by 8 bases, with 15 bases between. The chain's CDR3 is CASSQVIWEVDTIYF. CDR3 in DNA: TGTGCCAGCAGCCAAGTAATCTGGGAGGTGGACACCATATATTTT.

The rearrangement joins TRBV29-1 to TRBJ1-1, with D possibly TRBD1 on 6 matching bases. CDR1 SQVTM and CDR2 ANQGSEA come from the germline V gene. The CDR3 length is 11 residues. V was pared by 6 bases and J by 11 bases, with 16 bases between. DNA of the CDR3: TGCAGCGTGGGGGACACCCAAGGGGCTTTCTTT. Translating it yields CSVGDTQGAFF.

This clonotype was seen a few times. The chain uses TRBV7-9 and TRBJ1-5; 9 bases agree with TRBD1. The CDR3 loop spans 14 amino acids. Trimming removed 5 bases from V and 7 bases from J; junction bases left unmatched: 6. CDR1 and CDR2 (germline): SEHNR, FQNEAQ (reference sequence). CDR3 loop: CASSPGTGHQPQHF. The CDR3 region has the DNA TGTGCCAGCAGCCCGGGGACAGGGCACCAGCCCCAGCATTTT.

This clonotype was observed a handful of times. V usage is TRBV20-1 and J usage is TRBJ2-3; D call uncertain. This CDR3 has 12 residues. The V gene lost 5 bases and the J gene lost 6 bases, with 12 bases spanning the gap. CDR1 is DFQATT, CDR2 SNEGSKA, per germline (reference sequence). The CDR3 spells CSARWGGDTQYF. For the CDR3, the DNA is TGCAGTGCTCGGTGGGGTGGCGATACGCAGTATTTT.

To note about this clonotype: One end of the junction is discordant with germline, which a read error may explain. The V gene is TRBV7-2, the J gene TRBJ1-1; D call uncertain. Germline V gene data show CDR1 as SGHTA and CDR2 as FQGNSA. This CDR3 is 13 amino acids long. The CDR3 is CASSLPENTEASF. The CDR3 DNA reads as TGTGCCAGCAGCTTACCGGAGAACACTGAAGCTTCCTTT.

In its sample, this clonotype was seen a few times. The J gene is TRBJ2-7, the V gene TRBV7-2, with 8 bases lining up with TRBD2. CDR1 and CDR2 from the germline V gene are SGHTA and FQGNSA. There are 14 residues in the CDR3. V dropped 5 bases and J dropped 0; count of bases not matched to a gene: 3. The CDR3 sequence: CASSQSGSSYEQYF. CDR3 DNA: TGTGCCAGCAGCCAAAGCGGGAGCTCCTACGAGCAGTACTTC.

This clonotype was found a few times. CDR3 protein: CASSLAESGEQFF. CDR3 bases: TGTGCCAGCAGTCTCGCCGAATCTGGCGAGCAGTTCTTC. J is TRBJ2-1 and V is TRBV6-8; D is unresolved. CDR1 and CDR2 from the germline V gene are MNHGY and SAAAGT. There are 13 residues in the CDR3. Trimming stripped 5 bases from V and 10 bases from J, with 15 bases between.

This clonotype was detected once. CDR3 protein: CASSPPGRPNSPLHF. The CDR3 nucleotides read TGTGCCAGCTCACCACCGGGCAGACCGAATTCACCCCTCCACTTT. This chain connects TRBV18 to TRBJ1-6; D gene unclear. The CDR3 covers 15 residues. Trimming left V 0 bases short and J 7 bases short, with 10 bases between. From germline, CDR1 is KGHSH and CDR2 LQKENI.

J is TRBJ2-5 and V is TRBV20-1; weak D call: TRBD1 (6 bases). Germline lookup yields CDR1 DFQATT and CDR2 SNEGSKA (reference sequence). The V gene lost 0 bases and the J gene lost 5 bases, with 13 bases spanning the gap. The CDR3 consists of 14 residues. Here the CDR3 reads CSARDHQGLETQYF. The CDR3 DNA is TGCAGTGCTAGAGATCATCAGGGGCTGGAGACCCAGTACTTC.

V usage is TRBV2 and J usage is TRBJ2-7, with TRBD1 matching 9 bases. The CDR3 totals 14 residues. Germline V gene lookup returns CDR1 SNHLY and CDR2 FYNNEI. V lost 6 bases, J lost 5 bases, and 8 bases stayed unmatched. CDR3 amino acids: CASRITGGSDEQYF. DNA for the CDR3: TGTGCCAGCAGGATCACAGGGGGCTCAGACGAGCAGTACTTC. The whole variable domain, remainder taken from reference TRBV2 and TRBJ2-7, is EPEVTQTPSHQVTQMGQEVILRCVPISNHLYFYWYRQILGQKVEFLVSFYNNEISEKSEIFDDQFSVERPDGSNFTLKIRSTKLEDSAMYFCASRITGGSDEQYFGPGTRLTVT.

This clonotype has a handful of counts. V usage is TRBV6-1 and J usage is TRBJ2-6; no clear D gene. The CDR3 totals 16 residues. The germline V gene encodes CDR1 MNHNS and CDR2 SASEGT. V lost 4 bases and J 0 bases, leaving 10 bases between the germline ends. CDR3 sequence: CASSGGTRSGANVLTF. The CDR3 bases are TGTGCCAGCAGTGGAGGTACACGCTCTGGGGCCAACGTCCTGACTTTC.

This clonotype was observed a handful of times. The chain couples TRBV7-8 to TRBJ1-4; D is perhaps TRBD1 (5 bases). Trimming removed 5 bases at V and 2 bases at J, with 18 bases between. Germline lookup yields CDR1 SGHVS and CDR2 FQNEAQ. CDR3 length: 17 residues. CDR3 residues: CASSTRGGVVTNEKLFF. Here the CDR3 DNA reads TGTGCCAGCAGCACTCGGGGGGGGGTTGTGACTAATGAAAAACTGTTTTTT.

V and J are TRBV5-1 and TRBJ2-1; 9 bases fit TRBD1. Germline loops: CDR1 SGHRS, CDR2 YFSETQ. The length of the CDR3 is 16 residues. V lost 3 bases and J lost 7; bases outside the gene matches: 11. The CDR3 DNA is TGCGCCAGCAGCTCCGCCGGGACAGGGAATTGGAATGAGCAGTTCTTC. It translates to CASSSAGTGNWNEQFF.

The gene calls are TRBV2 and TRBJ2-5; the D is unclear. The CDR3 loop spans 10 amino acids. The germline CDR1 and CDR2 sequences are SNHLY and FYNNEI. Trimming pared 4 bases from V and 8 bases from J, leaving 5 bases between. CDR3 in amino acids: CASSGRTQYF. The CDR3 DNA sequence: TGTGCCAGCAGTGGGAGAACCCAGTACTTC.

V usage is TRBV18 and J usage is TRBJ2-3; 9 positions agree with TRBD1. Germline assignment: CDR1 KGHSH and CDR2 LQKENI. The junction had 9 bases not matched to a gene; V was cut back by 2 bases and J by 3 bases. This CDR3 has 17 residues. CDR3 amino acids: CASSPAIQGARTDTQYF. The DNA of the CDR3 is TGTGCCAGCTCACCAGCGATACAGGGGGCGCGGACAGATACGCAGTATTTT.

V usage is TRBV7-9 and J usage is TRBJ1-1; possibly TRBD1 for D (5 bases). Trimming left V 6 bases short and J 12 bases short, with 14 bases between. The germline gives CDR1 SEHNR, CDR2 FQNEAQ (reference sequence). The CDR3 runs to 11 residues. In DNA, the CDR3 is TGTGCCAGCAGTGGGGCCTGGGCGACTTTCTTT. This gives the protein CASSGAWATFF.

V usage is TRBV12-3 or TRBV12-4 and J usage is TRBJ2-1; 9 bases are shared with TRBD2. V was pared by 3 bases and J by 10 bases, with 7 bases of the junction left unmatched. The CDR3 sequence is 14 residues long. The DNA of the CDR3 is TGTGCCAGCAGTTTCGGCGGGGGGGGGCGGGAGCAGTTCTTC. Protein product: CASSFGGGGREQFF.

The rearrangement uses TRBV2 and TRBJ2-3; D possibly corresponds to TRBD2 (5 bases). There are 13 residues in the CDR3. Germline lookup yields CDR1 SNHLY and CDR2 FYNNEI. Trimming removed 4 bases at V and 5 bases at J, with 10 bases between. The CDR3 DNA reads TGTGCCAGCAGTGGGGAGTGGGGAGATACGCAGTATTTT. The encoded protein is CASSGEWGDTQYF.

In this sample, this clonotype turned up a few times. This chain connects TRBV7-2 to TRBJ1-5; 7 positions match TRBD1. Germline-derived CDR1 and CDR2 are SGHTA and FQGNSA. J lost 5 bases, V lost 5 bases, and 9 bases had no gene match. The CDR3 spans 15 residues. This CDR3 is CASSQGVGVDQPQHF. The CDR3 DNA reads TGTGCCAGCAGCCAGGGGGTGGGGGTGGATCAGCCCCAGCATTTT.

The chain is built from TRBV28 and TRBJ2-7; 8 bases match TRBD2. The CDR3 totals 15 residues. CDR1 is MDHEN and CDR2 is SYDVKM in the germline V gene. V lost 3 bases, J lost 5 bases, and 9 bases stayed unmatched. The CDR3 spells CASSLIRGGVDEQYF. DNA of the CDR3: TGTGCCAGCAGTTTGATACGGGGGGGTGTCGACGAGCAGTACTTC.

In DNA, the CDR3 is TGCAGTGTCCGACGGGCAGATACGCAGTATTTT. Its translation: CSVRRADTQYF. The genes are TRBV20-1 and TRBJ2-3; D unresolved. Per germline, CDR1 DFQATT and CDR2 SNEGSKA (reference sequence). CDR3 length: 11 amino acids. V dropped 7 bases and J dropped 4 bases, with 9 bases sitting between them.

In this sample, this clonotype turned up a few times. A junction boundary mismatches the germline segment, possibly from a read error. The chain couples TRBV11-2 to TRBJ2-7; D possibly corresponds to TRBD2 (6 bases). CDR1 and CDR2 (germline): SGHAT, FQNNGV. The CDR3 loop spans 17 amino acids. The CDR3 spells CASSLDVWGLTSYEQYF. The CDR3 DNA reads as TGTGCCAGCAGCCTAGACGTGTGGGGACTCACCTCCTACGAGCAGTACTTC.

At least ten counts were recorded for this clonotype. The V and J genes are TRBV7-2 and TRBJ2-7; D tentatively fits TRBD1 or TRBD2 (5 bases each). CDR1 and CDR2 (germline): SGHTA, FQGNSA. CDR3 length equals 13 residues. V was clipped by 11 bases and J by 4 bases, with 18 bases between them. The DNA of the CDR3 is TGTGCCGTAAAGGTTGGGGGATTGTACGAGCAGTACTTC. Its protein product is CAVKVGGLYEQYF.